This TCR beta chain emerged from a study of blood T cell repertoires in COVID-19. Overall study context: Material from acute and convalescent COVID-19 was sourced from the United States, Italy and Spain. PBMCs, B-cell-depleted T cells, or T cells were the source of the cDNA or gDNA that made up the material.

Original methodology: Amplification of reference gene primers provided the estimated nucleated cell counts. Profiling relied on immunoSEQ multiplex PCR, and the TCRdb table lists in-frame clones only, not all of them. The V and J calls and clone size were taken over from that table, and D and trimming were inferred from the DNA. Of 130,000 to 150,000 clones listed, around 90% were seen once; the top ten hold under 4.5%. Shortly before study entry, within 2 weeks, exposed participants had met a COVID-19 case. This CDR3 contains 13 residues. Per the germline V gene, CDR1 is ENHRY and CDR2 is SYGVKD. Trimming cost V 8 bases and J 1 base, with 11 bases left between them.

Sequencing was done on a sample of PBMCs or T cells enriched from blood (not recorded which). This TCR was sampled from a middle-aged woman who had been exposed to COVID-19. The chain combines TRBV10-3 with TRBJ1-1; D gene ambiguous. CDR3: CAIQVNPNTEAFF. CDR3 in DNA: TGTGCCATCCAGGTGAATCCGAACACTGAAGCTTTCTTT.